One T cell receptor (beta chain) is described in this entry. The sample is drawn from a study of shared clonotypes between healthy human individuals. The table came from immunoSEQ multiplex PCR; TCRdb's copy has only in-frame clones and leaves some out. The sample consists of over a million clones, approximately 96% of them appearing once. The germline V gene has CDR1 SGHVS and CDR2 FQNEAQ. The V end was cut by 1 base, the J end by 4 bases, with 16 bases between. The CDR3 has 16 amino acids. Sequencing input: naive CD4+ T cells sorted from blood. Subset specified: CD45RA+ positively selected. The gene calls are TRBV7-8 and TRBJ1-2; unclear D gene. The sequence was obtained from a man between 25 and 39 years old in good health. CDR3 region: CASSLDGSRLLYGYTF. The CDR3 region has the DNA TGTGCCAGCAGCTTAGATGGGTCGCGGCTGCTCTATGGCTACACCTTC. The whole variable domain, filled in from reference TRBV7-8 and TRBJ1-2, reads GAGVSQSPRYKVAKRGQDVALRCDPISGHVSLFWYQQALGQGPEFLTYFQNEAQLDKSGLPSDRFFAERPEGSVSTLKIQRTQQEDSAVYLCASSLDGSRLLYGYTFGSGTRLTVV.